The 15 T cell receptor beta chains below were found in one sample sequenced in a study of cytomegalovirus exposure and HLA in healthy donors. Measured with immunoSEQ multiplex PCR; TCRdb has only the in-frame clones, and not every one. The data hold about 360,000 clones, with more than 80% observed a single time. Sequencing used PBMCs. These receptors all stem from a woman aged 18-30 years in good health and CMV-seronegative.

V usage is TRBV19 and J usage is TRBJ2-5; TRBD1 might be the D (5 bases). The CDR3 consists of 11 residues. CDR1 and CDR2 from the germline V gene are LNHDA and SQIVND (reference sequence). Trimming pared 8 bases from V and 6 bases from J, leaving 10 bases between. CDR3 nucleotides: TGTGCCAGTTCAGACAGACAGACCCAGTACTTC. Translation gives CASSDRQTQYF.

This chain links TRBV18 with TRBJ1-5, with 7 bases matching TRBD1. The CDR3 sequence is 16 residues long. Germline lookup yields CDR1 KGHSH and CDR2 LQKENI. The J segment lost 0 bases and the V segment lost 3 bases, leaving 5 bases of the junction unmatched. The CDR3 loop is CASSPGTAYSNQPQHF. CDR3 nucleotide sequence: TGTGCCAGCTCACCGGGGACAGCTTATAGCAATCAGCCCCAGCATTTT. Full variable domain (outside the CDR3, taken from reference TRBV18 and TRBJ1-5): NAGVMQNPRHLVRRRGQEARLRCSPMKGHSHVYWYRQLPEEGLKFMVYLQKENIIDESGMPKERFSAEFPKEGPSILRIQQVVRGDSAAYFCASSPGTAYSNQPQHFGDGTRLSIL.

The V gene is TRBV7-9, the J gene TRBJ2-7; no reliable D call. This CDR3 has 14 amino acids. From germline, CDR1 is SEHNR and CDR2 FQNEAQ (reference sequence). The ends were cut back, 3 bases at V and 3 bases at J, with 12 bases in the middle. The CDR3 sequence: CASSFSPPGYEQYF. In nucleotides, the CDR3 is TGTGCCAGCAGCTTTTCACCCCCCGGCTACGAGCAGTACTTC.

V usage is TRBV4-2 and J usage is TRBJ2-7, with 8 nucleotides matching TRBD1. The length of the CDR3 is 15 residues. V lost 0 bases, J lost 4 bases, and 5 bases stayed unmatched. The V gene's germline CDR1 is LGHNA and CDR2 YNFKEQ. The CDR3 nucleotides are TGTGCCAGCAGCCAAGAGCAGGGGGCCTTTTACGAGCAGTACTTC. Translation: CASSQEQGAFYEQYF.

The gene calls are TRBV5-1 and TRBJ2-2, with 9 positions matching TRBD2. The V and J ends lost 6 bases and 1 base, in that order; junction bases with no gene match: 4. In germline, CDR1 is SGHRS, CDR2 YFSETQ. CDR3 length: 15 residues. The CDR3 nucleotides read TGCGCCAGCACTTTGACTAGCGGGAACACCGGGGAGCTGTTTTTT. This gives the protein CASTLTSGNTGELFF. Variable domain in full (rest from reference TRBV5-1 and TRBJ2-2): KAGVTQTPRYLIKTRGQQVTLSCSPISGHRSVSWYQQTPGQGLQFLFEYFSETQRNKGNFPGRFSGRQFSNSRSEMNVSTLELGDSALYLCASTLTSGNTGELFFGEGSRLTVL.

This chain uses TRBV28 with TRBJ1-2, with 8 bases aligning to TRBD1. The CDR3 is made up of 14 amino acids. Germline V CDR1 and CDR2: MDHEN, SYDVKM. Trimming cost V 3 bases and J 8 bases; bases outside gene matches: 8. CDR3 amino acids: CASSLTGAVYGYTF. CDR3 bases: TGTGCCAGCAGTTTGACAGGGGCTGTTTACGGCTACACCTTC.

In its sample, this clone was seen once. The chain combines TRBV28 with TRBJ1-2, with 7 bases aligning to TRBD1. Germline assignment: CDR1 MDHEN and CDR2 SYDVKM. The CDR3 consists of 14 residues. V was clipped by 2 bases and J by 4 bases; unmatched bases: 4. This CDR3 reads CASSLQGEGYGYTF. CDR3 DNA: TGTGCCAGCAGTTTACAGGGGGAAGGCTATGGCTACACCTTC.

The chain has TRBV28 and TRBJ2-6; the match to TRBD1 covers 8 bases. V gave up 6 bases and J gave up 4 bases; unmatched junction bases: 11. The CDR3 sequence is 17 residues long. Germline CDR1 MDHEN, CDR2 SYDVKM. The CDR3 bases are TGTGCCAGCAGCCTACCGGGACAGGCCTTCGGGGCCAACGTCCTGACTTTC. Protein sequence: CASSLPGQAFGANVLTF.

The rearrangement uses TRBV4-1 and TRBJ2-7, with a tentative D call TRBD2 (6 bases). The CDR3 loop spans 18 amino acids. The V and J ends lost 1 base and 0 bases respectively, with 19 bases between them. Germline CDR1 and CDR2: MGHRA and YSYEKL. The CDR3 reads CASSQGPPSTRSSYEQYF. The CDR3 nucleotides read TGCGCCAGCAGCCAAGGCCCTCCCTCGACTAGAAGCTCCTACGAGCAGTACTTC.

The genes are TRBV2 and TRBJ2-3, with 12 bases aligning to TRBD2. CDR3 size: 16 residues. V gave up 4 bases and J gave up 2 bases; unmatched junction bases: 4. Germline CDR1 SNHLY, CDR2 FYNNEI. CDR3 loop: CASSVGLAGPTDTQYF. CDR3 nucleotides: TGTGCCAGCAGTGTAGGACTAGCGGGACCCACAGATACGCAGTATTTT.

This chain joins TRBV7-2 and TRBJ2-1; D uncertain. Germline CDR1 is SGHTA and CDR2 is FQGNSA. V dropped 5 bases and J dropped 6 bases, with 17 bases sitting between them. CDR3 length equals 15 residues. CDR3 in DNA: TGTGCCAGCAGCCACCGGCGTGGTACGGGCAATGAGCAGTTCTTC. Protein: CASSHRRGTGNEQFF.

This clone was seen just once. CDR3 residues: CASSFEGQGGTEAFF. In DNA form, the CDR3 reads TGTGCCAGCAGCTTTGAGGGACAGGGAGGTACTGAAGCTTTCTTT. V gene TRBV11-2 combines with J gene TRBJ1-1, with 9 bases that match TRBD1. The CDR3 is made up of 15 amino acids. Trimming cost V 3 bases and J 5 bases; bases outside gene matches: 7. CDR1 and CDR2 from the germline V gene are SGHAT and FQNNGV.

The chain links TRBV4-1 to TRBJ2-3; TRBD1 agrees at 7 bases. The junction had 7 bases not matched to a gene; V was cut back by 4 bases and J by 0 bases. The CDR3 runs 16 residues. CDR1 and CDR2 (germline): MGHRA, YSYEKL. The CDR3 sequence: CASSPRDSSSTDTQYF. The CDR3 nucleotides are TGCGCCAGCAGCCCTCGGGACAGCTCTAGCACAGATACGCAGTATTTT.

The rearrangement uses TRBV19 and TRBJ1-3; the D gene is possibly TRBD1 (6 bases). Germline assignment: CDR1 LNHDA and CDR2 SQIVND (reference sequence). The CDR3 is made up of 16 amino acids. Trimming removed 5 bases at V and 4 bases at J, with 18 bases between. The CDR3 DNA reads TGTGCCAGTAGTGCCCGACGGGGGGCAAGCGGAAACACCATATATTTT. Encoded protein: CASSARRGASGNTIYF.

The chain uses TRBV27 and TRBJ1-2; TRBD1 agrees at 7 bases. The V gene end was trimmed by 2 bases and the J gene end by 5 bases; junction bases not matched to a gene: 2. The germline V gene encodes CDR1 MNHEY and CDR2 SMNVEV (reference sequence). The CDR3 spans 13 residues. CDR3 coding DNA: TGTGCCAGCAGTTTACCAGGGGGGTATGGCTACACCTTC. Translating gives CASSLPGGYGYTF.